This T cell receptor beta chain came from a study of shared clonotypes between healthy human individuals. Study-level background: CD4 naive cells filled three plates per donor, CD4 memory three, CD8 naive two and CD8 memory one.

There are 13 residues in the CDR3. Germline-derived CDR1 and CDR2 are SSHAT and FNYEAQ (reference sequence). Trimming removed 4 bases from V and 10 bases from J, with 14 bases in between. From CD4+ cells came CD45RA+ naive and CD45RA-negative memory subsets. Profiling relied on immunoSEQ multiplex PCR, and the TCRdb table lists in-frame clones only, not all of them. This sample has about 1.5 million clones, with roughly 95% found just once. With regard to this clone: Its target is unknown.

Study outcomes and limitations: Approximately 4.9% of naive CD4 clonotypes were shared across several donors. In contrast to clonotypes shared by all four donors, non-shared clonotypes had lower generation probabilities.

The source of this sequence is a man aged 25 to 40 in good health. The genes are TRBV7-7 and TRBJ2-1; unclear D gene. Sequenced: naive CD4+ T cells sorted from blood. Documented subset: CD45RA+ positively selected. CDR3 sequence (DNA): TGTGCCAGCAGCTCTAGACAATCAGGCGAGCAGTTCTTC. Translating it yields CASSSRQSGEQFF.